A selection of T cell receptor beta chains follows, all from one sample in a study. TCRdb itself ran the 5' RACE reads through MiXCR, one entry per CDR3 protein. The sample has tens of thousands of distinct CDR3 sequences, around 28% seen once. What was sequenced was naive CD4+ T cells sorted from blood. Source of these receptors: a female donor with breast cancer. Both conserved end residues are part of each CDR3. Fields, in order: V gene, D gene, J gene, clone size, CDR3 protein, CDR3 DNA. D genes are given only for firm matches. For some rows the clone size is stated as once, few or many, or as a class when expanded; others skip it.

v_gene: TRBV5-1; d_gene: NA; j_gene: TRBJ2-5; abundance: NA; CDR3aa: CASSTDQETQYF; CDR3nt: TGCGCCAGCTCGACAGACCAAGAGACCCAGTACTTC
v_gene: TRBV5-1; d_gene: NA; j_gene: TRBJ2-5; abundance: NA; CDR3aa: CASSLSPGQGHETQYF; CDR3nt: TGCGCCAGCAGCTTGTCTCCGGGGCAGGGGCATGAGACCCAGTACTTC
v_gene: TRBV3-1; d_gene: NA; j_gene: TRBJ2-1; abundance: NA; CDR3aa: CASSSATPKGELNEQFF; CDR3nt: TGTGCCAGCAGCTCAGCGACCCCAAAAGGGGAGTTGAATGAGCAGTTCTTC
v_gene: TRBV5-6; d_gene: NA; j_gene: TRBJ2-7; abundance: NA; CDR3aa: CASSSPRTDYEQYF; CDR3nt: TGTGCCAGCAGCAGTCCACGAACAGACTACGAGCAGTACTTC
v_gene: TRBV7-2; d_gene: TRBD2; j_gene: TRBJ2-2; abundance: few; CDR3aa: CASRPVSSGSAGELFF; CDR3nt: TGTGCCAGCAGGCCTGTCTCTAGCGGGAGTGCCGGGGAGCTGTTTTTT
v_gene: TRBV5-1; d_gene: TRBD2; j_gene: TRBJ2-1; abundance: NA; CDR3aa: CASSLGTSGAPSYNEQFF; CDR3nt: TGCGCCAGCAGCTTGGGGACTAGCGGAGCTCCCTCCTACAATGAGCAGTTCTTC
v_gene: TRBV4-3; d_gene: NA; j_gene: TRBJ2-2; abundance: NA; CDR3aa: CASSQDGGVVGELFF; CDR3nt: TGCGCCAGCAGCCAAGATGGCGGGGTCGTCGGGGAGCTGTTTTTT
v_gene: TRBV7-2; d_gene: NA; j_gene: TRBJ2-3; abundance: many; CDR3aa: CASSLASGPTDTQYF; CDR3nt: TGTGCCAGCAGCTTAGCTTCCGGTCCCACAGATACGCAGTATTTT
v_gene: TRBV28; d_gene: NA; j_gene: TRBJ2-4; abundance: NA; CDR3aa: CASMSRGSSYF; CDR3nt: TGTGCCAGCATGAGCCGCGGTTCGTCGTACTTC
v_gene: TRBV7-3; d_gene: NA; j_gene: TRBJ2-7; abundance: NA; CDR3aa: CASSPKAGTSYEQYF; CDR3nt: TGTGCCAGCAGCCCCAAAGCAGGAACTTCCTACGAGCAGTACTTC
v_gene: TRBV20-1; d_gene: NA; j_gene: TRBJ2-3; abundance: few; CDR3aa: CSAGASDPRADTQYF; CDR3nt: TGCAGTGCCGGAGCCTCGGACCCCCGGGCAGATACGCAGTATTTT
v_gene: TRBV11-3; d_gene: NA; j_gene: TRBJ1-1; abundance: NA; CDR3aa: CASSPQPPRSMNTEAFF; CDR3nt: TGTGCCAGCAGCCCGCAGCCGCCCCGGAGCATGAACACTGAAGCTTTCTTT
v_gene: TRBV20-1; d_gene: NA; j_gene: TRBJ2-1; abundance: few; CDR3aa: CSARSLGGSSYNEQFF; CDR3nt: TGCAGTGCTAGATCCCTTGGAGGAAGCTCCTACAATGAGCAGTTCTTC
v_gene: TRBV12-3/TRBV12-4; d_gene: NA; j_gene: TRBJ2-3; abundance: few; CDR3aa: CASSFGPGTDTQYF; CDR3nt: TGTGCCAGCAGTTTTGGTCCGGGCACAGATACGCAGTATTTT
v_gene: TRBV7-2; d_gene: NA; j_gene: TRBJ2-3; abundance: few; CDR3aa: CASSLAGRGPDTQYF; CDR3nt: TGTGCCAGCAGCTTAGCGGGGCGGGGGCCGGATACGCAGTATTTT
v_gene: TRBV27; d_gene: TRBD1; j_gene: TRBJ1-5; abundance: NA; CDR3aa: CASKGTWDRGLQPQHF; CDR3nt: TGTGCCAGCAAGGGGACCTGGGACAGGGGGCTTCAGCCCCAGCATTTT
v_gene: TRBV12-3/TRBV12-4; d_gene: NA; j_gene: TRBJ2-1; abundance: few; CDR3aa: CASSQISRDEQFF; CDR3nt: TGTGCCAGCAGTCAAATATCGAGGGATGAGCAGTTCTTC
v_gene: TRBV6-1; d_gene: NA; j_gene: TRBJ2-3; abundance: NA; CDR3aa: CASSEEGPLRNTQYF; CDR3nt: TGTGCCAGCAGTGAAGAAGGACCCCTCCGCAATACGCAGTATTTT
v_gene: TRBV7-3; d_gene: NA; j_gene: TRBJ2-7; abundance: NA; CDR3aa: CTSSRDGGTMEQYF; CDR3nt: TGTACCAGCAGCAGAGACGGGGGCACGATGGAGCAGTACTTC
v_gene: TRBV3-1; d_gene: NA; j_gene: TRBJ1-1; abundance: NA; CDR3aa: CASSQVQGYTEAFF; CDR3nt: TGTGCCAGCAGCCAAGTTCAGGGATACACTGAAGCTTTCTTT
v_gene: TRBV7-2; d_gene: NA; j_gene: TRBJ2-6; abundance: NA; CDR3aa: CASSTHSSGANVLTF; CDR3nt: TGTGCCAGCAGCACTCACAGCTCTGGGGCCAACGTCCTGACTTTC
v_gene: TRBV20-1; d_gene: NA; j_gene: TRBJ2-7; abundance: few; CDR3aa: CSARDGGAGAYEQYF; CDR3nt: TGCAGTGCTAGAGATGGGGGGGCAGGTGCCTACGAGCAGTACTTC
v_gene: TRBV6-2/TRBV6-3; d_gene: NA; j_gene: TRBJ1-1; abundance: few; CDR3aa: CASSYALNTEAFF; CDR3nt: TGTGCCAGCAGTTACGCACTGAACACTGAAGCTTTCTTT
v_gene: TRBV5-1; d_gene: NA; j_gene: TRBJ2-1; abundance: many; CDR3aa: CASSLRPEGLSYNEQFF; CDR3nt: TGCGCCAGCAGCTTGAGGCCGGAGGGCCTCTCCTACAATGAGCAGTTCTTC
v_gene: TRBV4-1; d_gene: TRBD1; j_gene: TRBJ1-5; abundance: NA; CDR3aa: CASSAPRGRGGQPQHF; CDR3nt: TGCGCCAGCAGCGCACCCAGGGGGAGAGGTGGTCAGCCCCAGCATTTT
v_gene: TRBV20-1; d_gene: NA; j_gene: TRBJ2-5; abundance: NA; CDR3aa: CSASQWGEMETQYF; CDR3nt: TGCAGTGCTAGCCAATGGGGGGAGATGGAGACCCAGTACTTC
v_gene: TRBV30; d_gene: NA; j_gene: TRBJ1-2; abundance: few; CDR3aa: CAWSGPTRFHFNYGYTF; CDR3nt: TGTGCCTGGAGCGGACCGACCAGGTTCCATTTTAACTACGGCTACACCTTC
v_gene: TRBV5-4; d_gene: NA; j_gene: TRBJ2-3; abundance: few; CDR3aa: CASSFFGPSTDTQYF; CDR3nt: TGTGCCAGCAGCTTCTTCGGGCCCAGCACAGATACGCAGTATTTT
v_gene: TRBV18; d_gene: NA; j_gene: TRBJ1-1; abundance: few; CDR3aa: CASSREAGGNTEAFF; CDR3nt: TGTGCCAGCTCACGAGAGGCGGGGGGCAACACTGAAGCTTTCTTT
v_gene: TRBV4-2; d_gene: TRBD1; j_gene: TRBJ1-2; abundance: few; CDR3aa: CASSPDRGGYTF; CDR3nt: TGTGCCAGCAGCCCCGACAGGGGCGGCTACACCTTC
v_gene: TRBV7-9; d_gene: TRBD1; j_gene: TRBJ2-4; abundance: NA; CDR3aa: CASSSGQGAHWNIQYF; CDR3nt: TGTGCCAGCAGCTCGGGACAGGGGGCGCATTGGAACATTCAGTACTTC
v_gene: TRBV29-1; d_gene: TRBD2; j_gene: TRBJ2-3; abundance: few; CDR3aa: CSAGSGRAATDTQYF; CDR3nt: TGCAGCGCCGGTAGCGGGAGGGCCGCGACAGATACGCAGTATTTT
v_gene: TRBV29-1; d_gene: NA; j_gene: TRBJ1-5; abundance: few; CDR3aa: CSVAISNQPQHF; CDR3nt: TGCAGCGTTGCCATCAGCAATCAGCCCCAGCATTTT
v_gene: TRBV15; d_gene: NA; j_gene: TRBJ2-3; abundance: NA; CDR3aa: CATSRAEGGTDTQYF; CDR3nt: TGTGCCACCAGCAGAGCGGAGGGAGGAACAGATACGCAGTATTTT
v_gene: TRBV6-1; d_gene: TRBD1; j_gene: TRBJ1-1; abundance: few; CDR3aa: CASLGTALNTEAFF; CDR3nt: TGTGCCAGCCTTGGGACAGCTCTAAACACTGAAGCTTTCTTT
v_gene: TRBV10-2; d_gene: NA; j_gene: TRBJ1-1; abundance: many; CDR3aa: CASQPQGYTEAFF; CDR3nt: TGCGCCAGCCAACCCCAGGGCTACACTGAAGCTTTCTTT
v_gene: TRBV15; d_gene: TRBD1; j_gene: TRBJ1-5; abundance: few; CDR3aa: CATSRERQGGQPQHF; CDR3nt: TGTGCCACCAGCAGAGAACGACAGGGAGGGCAGCCCCAGCATTTT
v_gene: TRBV29-1; d_gene: NA; j_gene: TRBJ2-7; abundance: few; CDR3aa: CSVARTLSYEQYF; CDR3nt: TGCAGCGTTGCTAGGACCCTCTCCTACGAGCAGTACTTC
v_gene: TRBV28; d_gene: TRBD1; j_gene: TRBJ1-2; abundance: many; CDR3aa: CASSPTDREDYGYTF; CDR3nt: TGTGCCAGCAGTCCGACTGACAGGGAGGACTATGGCTACACCTTC
v_gene: TRBV5-5; d_gene: NA; j_gene: TRBJ2-1; abundance: NA; CDR3aa: CASSLVTGGEQFF; CDR3nt: TGTGCCAGCAGCTTGGTGACGGGTGGTGAGCAGTTCTTC
v_gene: TRBV7-6; d_gene: NA; j_gene: TRBJ2-1; abundance: NA; CDR3aa: CASSLVGVGVTYNEQFF; CDR3nt: TGTGCCAGCAGCTTAGTCGGGGTCGGGGTGACCTACAATGAGCAGTTCTTC
v_gene: TRBV4-3; d_gene: TRBD1; j_gene: TRBJ1-1; abundance: NA; CDR3aa: CASSQKGQGDGAFF; CDR3nt: TGCGCCAGCAGCCAGAAAGGACAGGGAGACGGGGCTTTCTTT